One T cell receptor beta chain is described in this entry. Its target is not known. These data originate in a study of shared clonotypes between healthy human individuals. At the level of the study: Per donor, CD8 memory used one plate, CD8 naive used two, CD4 memory used three and CD4 naive used three. Study-wide results and caveats: Despite large depth, rarefaction showed incomplete sorted-subset sequencing.

V dropped 5 bases and J dropped 3 bases, with 11 bases sitting between them. Germline V gives CDR1 LNHDA, CDR2 SQIVND (reference sequence). There are 13 residues in the CDR3. The assay was run at deep level. Clones were sequenced by immunoSEQ multiplex PCR, and TCRdb holds only the in-frame ones, with some missing. The sample includes 1.5 million to 2.5 million clones, around 96% seen only once; the top ten take more than 0.95%. As defined, naive CD8 cells were CD45RO-negative and positively selected for CCR7, with terminally differentiated effector memory CD45RA+ cells excluded. The chain uses TRBV19 and TRBJ2-7; no reliable D call. What was sequenced was naive CD8+ T cells sorted from blood. The receptor comes from a man between 18 and 35 years old in good health. The DNA for the CDR3 is TGTGCCAGTAGTCCGGGTTTTGACTACGAGCAGTACTTC. Amino acid sequence: CASSPGFDYEQYF.